Below are 6 T cell receptor beta chains sequenced from a single sample in a study of T cells in Graves' hyperthyroidism and ophthalmopathy. RNA transcripts yielded amplified TCR beta CDR3 regions. Primed by the HTBI set, a first-round RT-PCR was run on the TCR CDR3. TCRdb re-called the multiplex PCR reads through MiXCR, storing one row per CDR3 protein. The data contain roughly 570,000 distinct CDR3 sequences, roughly 50% of them singletons. Sequencing used peripheral blood or thyroid tissue (not recorded which). Receptors originate from an adult woman with Graves' disease, either hyperthyroidism or ophthalmopathy (not recorded which).

This clonotype was detected ten times or more. The gene calls are TRBV11-2 and TRBJ2-5; the match to TRBD2 covers 8 bases. Trimming took 0 bases from V and 5 from J; bases not matched to a gene: 14. Looked up from germline, CDR1 is SGHAT and CDR2 is FQNNGV. CDR3 size: 18 residues. The CDR3, as DNA: TGTGCCAGCAGCTTAGAAAGCCGGGGACTAGGACTTCGGGAGACCCAGTACTTC. Protein: CASSLESRGLGLRETQYF.

This clonotype has ten or more counts. The chain carries TRBV19 and TRBJ1-1; D unresolved. V lost 7 bases to trimming and J lost 3 bases, with 15 bases between them. The CDR3 has 14 residues. Germline CDR1 is LNHDA and CDR2 is SQIVND (reference sequence). The CDR3 is CASNSAQPYTEAFF. CDR3 in DNA: TGTGCCAGTAACAGTGCCCAGCCTTACACTGAAGCTTTCTTT.

V is TRBV10-3 and J is TRBJ1-4; tentative D call: TRBD1 (5 bases). The germline V gene encodes CDR1 ENHRY and CDR2 SYGVKD. V was shortened by 5 bases and J by 0 bases, with 10 bases between the two germline ends. The CDR3 length is 15 residues. This CDR3 is CAISPGQATNEKLFF. The CDR3 coding sequence is TGTGCCATCAGTCCCGGACAAGCAACTAATGAAAAACTGTTTTTT.

This clonotype has just a few counts. V and J are TRBV30 and TRBJ1-1; D is ambiguous. The V gene's germline CDR1 is GTSNPN and CDR2 SVGIG (reference sequence). This CDR3 spans 12 amino acids. Trimming left V 2 bases short and J 3 bases short, with 7 bases between. The CDR3 loop is CAWSRDYTEAFF. The CDR3 DNA reads TGTGCCTGGAGTCGGGATTACACTGAAGCTTTCTTT.

This clonotype was observed a few times. The rearrangement links TRBV15 to TRBJ1-6; D not resolved. V was clipped by 6 bases and J by 8 bases, with 14 bases between them. The CDR3 has 14 amino acids. Germline V gene data show CDR1 as LNHNV and CDR2 as YYDKDF (reference sequence). Here the CDR3 reads CATSTGLGDSPLHF. DNA for the CDR3: TGTGCCACCAGTACCGGACTCGGGGATTCACCCCTCCACTTT. The full variable domain, rest sourced from reference TRBV15 and TRBJ1-6, is DAMVIQNPRYQVTQFGKPVTLSCSQTLNHNVMYWYQQKSSQAPKLLFHYYDKDFNNEADTPDNFQSRRPNTSFCFLDIRSPGLGDTAMYLCATSTGLGDSPLHFGNGTRLTVT.

The V gene is TRBV20-1, the J gene TRBJ2-5, with D uncertain. Germline values: CDR1 DFQATT, CDR2 SNEGSKA (reference sequence). CDR3 length: 12 residues. Trimming left V 3 bases short and J 2 bases short, with 7 bases between. The DNA for the CDR3 is TGCAGTGCTAGTCGGAATCAAGAGACCCAGTACTTC. Protein sequence: CSASRNQETQYF.